This T cell receptor (beta chain) originates from a study of blood T cell repertoires in COVID-19. Clones were sequenced by immunoSEQ multiplex PCR, and TCRdb holds only the in-frame ones, with some missing. The repertoire includes some 250,000 clones, roughly 86% of them detected once, and about 2.9% sits in the top ten. CDR3 length equals 15 residues. Trimming took 7 bases from V and 1 from J, leaving 16 bases between them. Per germline, CDR1 SGHVS and CDR2 FQNEAQ. The chain links TRBV7-8 to TRBJ2-5, with TRBD1 as a possible D gene (6 bases). The source of this sequence is a woman in her 30s who had recovered from COVID-19. Material: peripheral blood. DNA of the CDR3: TGTGCCAGCACTCAAACGCGGACAGCCCAAGAGACCCAGTACTTC. Protein product: CASTQTRTAQETQYF.